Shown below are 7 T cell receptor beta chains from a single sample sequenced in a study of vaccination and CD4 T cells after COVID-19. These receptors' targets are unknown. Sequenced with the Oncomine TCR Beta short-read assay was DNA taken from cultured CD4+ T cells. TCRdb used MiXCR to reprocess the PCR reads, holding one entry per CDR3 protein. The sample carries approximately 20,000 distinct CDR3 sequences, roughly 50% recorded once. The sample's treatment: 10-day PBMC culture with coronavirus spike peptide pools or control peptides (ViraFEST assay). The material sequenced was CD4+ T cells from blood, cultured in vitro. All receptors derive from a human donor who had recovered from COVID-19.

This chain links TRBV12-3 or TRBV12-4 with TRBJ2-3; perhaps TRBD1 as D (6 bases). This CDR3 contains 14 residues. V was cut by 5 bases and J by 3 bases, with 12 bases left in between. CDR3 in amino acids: CASSLNRVTDTQYF. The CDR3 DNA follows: TGTGCCAGCAGTCTCAACAGGGTTACAGATACGCAGTATTTT.

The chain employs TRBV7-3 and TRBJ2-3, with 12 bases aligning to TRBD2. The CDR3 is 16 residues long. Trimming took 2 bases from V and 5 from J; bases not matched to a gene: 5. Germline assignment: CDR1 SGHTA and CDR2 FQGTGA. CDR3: CASSLSAGLAGDTQYF. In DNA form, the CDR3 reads TGTGCCAGCAGCTTATCGGCGGGACTAGCGGGAGATACGCAGTATTTT.

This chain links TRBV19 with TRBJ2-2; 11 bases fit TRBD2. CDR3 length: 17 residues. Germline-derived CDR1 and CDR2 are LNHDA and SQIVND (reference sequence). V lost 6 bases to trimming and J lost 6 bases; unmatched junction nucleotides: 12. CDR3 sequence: CASRWKNLAGGAGELFF. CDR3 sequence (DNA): TGTGCCAGTAGGTGGAAGAACTTAGCGGGAGGGGCCGGGGAGCTGTTTTTT.

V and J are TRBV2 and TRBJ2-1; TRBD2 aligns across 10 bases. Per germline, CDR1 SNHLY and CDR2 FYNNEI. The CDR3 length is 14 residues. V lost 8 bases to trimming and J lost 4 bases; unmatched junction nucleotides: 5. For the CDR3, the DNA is TGTGCCAGCGGTTCAGCGGGGGGGTACAATGAGCAGTTCTTC. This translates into CASGSAGGYNEQFF.

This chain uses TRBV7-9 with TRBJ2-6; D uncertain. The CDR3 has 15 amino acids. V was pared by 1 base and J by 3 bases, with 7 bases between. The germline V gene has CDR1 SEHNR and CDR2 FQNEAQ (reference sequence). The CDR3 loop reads CASSLVSNGANVLTF. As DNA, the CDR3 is TGTGCCAGCAGCTTAGTGTCTAATGGGGCCAACGTCCTGACTTTC.

The CDR3: CASSVQAGGNTGELFF. CDR3 DNA sequence: TGTGCCAGCAGCGTACAGGCAGGGGGAAACACCGGGGAGCTGTTTTTT. The chain has TRBV9 and TRBJ2-2; 7 nucleotides match TRBD1. CDR1 is SGDLS and CDR2 is YYNGEE in the germline V gene. The CDR3 extends over 16 amino acids. Germline trimming cut 1 base from V and 2 bases from J; bases unmatched to any gene: 5.

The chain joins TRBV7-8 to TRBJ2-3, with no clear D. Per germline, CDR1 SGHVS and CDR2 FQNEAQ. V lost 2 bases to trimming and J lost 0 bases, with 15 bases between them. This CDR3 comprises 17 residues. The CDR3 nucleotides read TGTGCCAGCAGCTTAAGGAGCGCACCCCGTAGCACAGATACGCAGTATTTT. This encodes CASSLRSAPRSTDTQYF.